Each of the 13 T cell receptor beta chains below was sequenced from the same sample in a study of blood T cell repertoires in COVID-19. Assay: immunoSEQ multiplex PCR; the TCRdb copy retains only in-frame clones and omits some. The sample lists around 170,000 clones, approximately 90% occurring once. Sequenced input: peripheral blood. The receptors were sampled from a man between 18 and 35 years old who had recovered from COVID-19.

The V call is TRBV3-1 (or the pseudogene TRBV3-2), the J call TRBJ1-6; 7 nucleotides align to TRBD1. V trimming: 5 bases; J trimming: 6 bases; junction bases outside the gene matches: 10. This CDR3 is built from 16 residues. CDR1 and CDR2 (germline): LGHDT, YNNKEL (reference sequence). Here the CDR3 DNA reads TGTGCCAGCAGCATAGGGGACAGAACATTTAATTCACCCCTCCACTTT. Its protein product is CASSIGDRTFNSPLHF.

The V call is TRBV13, the J call TRBJ1-1, with D possibly matching TRBD1 (5 bases). CDR1 is PRHDT, CDR2 FYEKMQ, per germline (reference sequence). The CDR3 totals 13 residues. V was clipped by 5 bases and J by 6 bases, with 13 bases between them. The CDR3, as DNA: TGTGCCAGCAGCCTGGGAGGGGAGGCTGAAGCTTTCTTT. It translates to CASSLGGEAEAFF.

The gene calls are TRBV3-1 (or the pseudogene TRBV3-2) and TRBJ1-1; D is possibly TRBD1 (5 bases). The germline V and J ends were trimmed by 1 base and 4 bases, with 13 bases remaining between them. This CDR3 spans 15 amino acids. Per the germline V gene, CDR1 is LGHDT and CDR2 is YNNKEL (reference sequence). Here the CDR3 DNA reads TGTGCCAGCAGCCAAGCCCAGGGCATTTCCACTGAAGCTTTCTTT. Encoded protein: CASSQAQGISTEAFF.

CDR3 sequence reads: CASSQARTSGRAYEQFF. The CDR3 DNA follows: TGTGCCAGCAGCCAAGCACGGACTAGCGGGAGGGCATATGAGCAGTTCTTC. V is TRBV4-2 and J is TRBJ2-1; 15 bases are shared with TRBD2. V shed 1 base and J 8 bases; nucleotides not matched to a gene: 6. The CDR3 totals 17 residues. Germline assignment: CDR1 LGHNA and CDR2 YNFKEQ.

Here the CDR3 DNA reads TGTGCTAGTGGTCCCCCACAGGGAAGAAGGACGAACACTGAAGCTTTCTTT. This codes for CASGPPQGRRTNTEAFF. V and J are TRBV12-5 and TRBJ1-1, with a weak D call TRBD1 (6 bases). The CDR3 length is 17 residues. Germline V lookup: CDR1 LGHNT, CDR2 FRNRAP. The V and J ends lost 5 bases and 1 base respectively, with 20 bases between them.

This chain joins TRBV9 and TRBJ2-2; a possible D gene is TRBD2 (6 bases). CDR1 is SGDLS, CDR2 YYNGEE, per germline. This CDR3 contains 17 residues. Trimming shortened V by 3 bases and J by 0 bases, and 15 bases separated the two germline ends. DNA of the CDR3: TGTGCCAGCAGCGCCACGCCGGGACTCTCGAACACCGGGGAGCTGTTTTTT. It encodes CASSATPGLSNTGELFF.

The rearrangement links TRBV23-1 to TRBJ2-2; tentatively, D is TRBD2 (5 bases). TRBV23-1 is treated as an ORF (open reading frame) with a function not yet certain. The CDR3 has 19 amino acids. Trimming removed 1 base at V and 4 bases at J, with 22 bases between. CDR3 DNA sequence: TGCGCCAGCAGTCAATTTCCTGTGGCGAACGGAGGAGGCACCGGGGAGCTGTTTTTT. Amino acid sequence: CASSQFPVANGGGTGELFF.

CDR3 region: CASTPGGQGGGDTQYF. As DNA, the CDR3 is TGTGCCAGCACCCCCGGGGGTCAGGGTGGTGGAGATACGCAGTATTTT. The chain joins TRBV7-2 to TRBJ2-3; D may be TRBD2 (6 bases). V lost 7 bases and J lost 5, with 22 bases in between. Germline CDR1 reads SGHTA; CDR2 reads FQGNSA. The length of the CDR3 is 16 residues. Full variable domain (missing parts from reference TRBV7-2 and TRBJ2-3): GAGVSQSPSNKVTEKGKDVELRCDPISGHTALYWYRQSLGQGLEFLIYFQGNSAPDKSGLPSDRFSAERTGGSVSTLTIQRTQQEDSAVYLCASTPGGQGGGDTQYFGPGTRLTVL.

The rearrangement joins TRBV7-6 to TRBJ2-1; no reliable D call. CDR3 size: 15 residues. Germline V gives CDR1 SGHVS, CDR2 FNYEAQ. Trimming shortened V by 5 bases and J by 0 bases, and 11 bases separated the two germline ends. CDR3 in DNA: TGTGCCAGCAGCCTAGTACACAACTCCTACAATGAGCAGTTCTTC. Translated: CASSLVHNSYNEQFF.

J is TRBJ1-6 and V is TRBV6-5; 7 nucleotides agree with TRBD1. With 2 bases clipped from V and 6 bases from J, the junction kept 7 bases outside the gene matches. This CDR3 comprises 16 residues. Per the germline V gene, CDR1 is MNHEY and CDR2 is SVGAGI. This CDR3 is CASSYASGTANSPLHF. The CDR3 DNA reads as TGTGCCAGCAGTTACGCCTCAGGGACAGCTAATTCACCCCTCCACTTT.

This sequence joins TRBV5-4 and TRBJ2-2, with D maybe TRBD1 (6 bases). Trimming left V 3 bases short and J 3 bases short, with 9 bases between. Germline V gives CDR1 SGHNT, CDR2 YYREEE (reference sequence). The CDR3 has 14 amino acids. CDR3 bases: TGTGCCAGCAGCTCGGGACAAGACACCGGGGAGCTGTTTTTT. Translation gives CASSSGQDTGELFF.

The chain uses TRBV27 and TRBJ2-7; D may be TRBD1 (5 bases). CDR3 size: 16 residues. CDR1 is MNHEY, CDR2 SMNVEV, per germline (reference sequence). V shed 5 bases and J shed 2 bases, with 19 bases lying between them. CDR3 protein: CASSPMDGFRAYEQYF. In DNA, the CDR3 is TGTGCCAGCAGTCCAATGGACGGATTCAGGGCCTACGAGCAGTACTTC.

The chain recombines TRBV6-2 or TRBV6-3 with TRBJ1-1; maybe TRBD1 (6 bases). The CDR3 contains 15 residues. V lost 4 bases, J lost 5 bases, and 17 bases lay in between. Germline CDR1 and CDR2: MNHEY and SVGEGT. The CDR3 DNA follows: TGTGCCAGCAGTTCCTCCGACAGGTCGGGGACTGAAGCTTTCTTT. Protein product: CASSSSDRSGTEAFF.